This T cell receptor beta chain appears in the sequencing data of a study of T cell responses to AZD1222 COVID-19 vaccine. Germline CDR1 SGHRS, CDR2 YFSETQ. V gave up 2 bases and J gave up 10 bases, with 15 bases separating them. CDR3 size: 13 residues. This table comes from immunoSEQ multiplex PCR, and its TCRdb copy is limited to in-frame clones, with some not included. The sample yields some 120,000 clones, roughly 87% seen once. Broader study findings: It should be noted that donors were predominantly white British and more often female, and clonal diversity was possibly underestimated.

In regard to this clone: The antigen is not known.

This clonotype originated in an adult in good health. Source: peripheral blood, taken on day 0 of AZD1222 vaccination. The chain is built from TRBV5-1 and TRBJ1-1; TRBD1 is a possible D gene (5 bases). For the CDR3, the DNA is TGCGCCAGCAGCTTAGGGCAGGCCGGGGGAGCTTTCTTT. Amino acids: CASSLGQAGGAFF.